The rows below give T cell receptor beta chains drawn from one sample of a study of blood T cell repertoires in COVID-19. Clones were read by immunoSEQ multiplex PCR, and TCRdb kept only the in-frame ones, dropping some. This sample yields under 300,000 clones, of which 89% are seen a single time; approximately 2.2% belongs to the top ten. The sample was peripheral blood. The receptors stem from a man aged 45-60 years with acute or convalescent COVID-19. Each CDR3 is given with its conserved first and last residue. A D gene is named only where the DNA matches it firmly. Clone size is shown for a subset of rows, as once, few, many or a class of expanded clone.

J | V | length | D | size | DNA | CDR3
TRBJ2-2 | TRBV19 | 14 | TRBD1 | . | TGTGCCGTAATGGACAGGGGATCCACCGGGGAGCTGTTTTTT | CAVMDRGSTGELFF
TRBJ2-1 | TRBV7-9 | 16 | . | . | TGTGCCAGCAGCACTAGACACACCGCACAAGACAATGAGCAGTTCTTC | CASSTRHTAQDNEQFF
TRBJ2-7 | TRBV25-1 | 13 | . | once | TGTGCCAGCAGTGAATCCCGGACAGACGAGCAGTACTTC | CASSESRTDEQYF
TRBJ1-4 | TRBV5-1 | 19 | TRBD1 | . | TGCGCCAGCAGCTCGACCGGGACAGGGTGGGGGATGACTAATGAAAAACTGTTTTTT | CASSSTGTGWGMTNEKLFF
TRBJ1-1 | TRBV27 | 13 | . | . | TGTGCCAGCAGTTCGATCGCGAAGGGAGCCGCTTTCTTT | CASSSIAKGAAFF
TRBJ1-2 | TRBV19 | 12 | TRBD1 | once | TGTGCCAGTAGTACAAACAGGGGCGGCTACACCTTC | CASSTNRGGYTF
TRBJ2-1 | TRBV3-1/TRBV3-2 | 15 | TRBD2 | . | TGTGCCAGCAGCCCTCTAGCGGGGGGCTACAATGAGCAGTTCTTC | CASSPLAGGYNEQFF
TRBJ1-2 | TRBV7-6 | 15 | . | . | TGTGCCAGCAGCCCGCCAGGGACACCATATTATGGCTACACCTTC | CASSPPGTPYYGYTF
TRBJ1-1 | TRBV18 | 14 | TRBD1 | . | TGTGCCAGCTCACCGGACAGGATGAACACTGAAGCTTTCTTT | CASSPDRMNTEAFF
TRBJ2-3 | TRBV3-1/TRBV3-2 | 17 | . | . | TGTGCCAGCAGCCAAACCCCCGGCAGGGCGAACACAGATACGCAGTATTTT | CASSQTPGRANTDTQYF
TRBJ1-2 | TRBV3-1/TRBV3-2 | 18 | . | . | TGTGCCAGCAGCCAATTAGGCAGGGGCCCTTATACTAACTATGGCTACACCTTC | CASSQLGRGPYTNYGYTF
TRBJ2-5 | TRBV5-1 | 15 | TRBD1 | . | TGCGCCAGCAGCCCTGGACAGGGTCTTGGAGAGACCCAGTACTTC | CASSPGQGLGETQYF
TRBJ2-4 | TRBV18 | 14 | . | . | TGTGCCAGCTCACAGGGGGTAGCCAAAAACATTCAGTACTTC | CASSQGVAKNIQYF
TRBJ2-2 | TRBV6-5 | 15 | . | once | TGTGCCAGCAGTCGTCAGGGGTCGCACACCGGGGAGCTGTTTTTT | CASSRQGSHTGELFF
TRBJ1-2 | TRBV6-5 | 13 | TRBD1 | . | TGTGCCAGCAGCACCACAGGGGGCGGTGGCTACACCTTC | CASSTTGGGGYTF
TRBJ2-3 | TRBV3-1/TRBV3-2 | 17 | TRBD2 | . | TGTGCCAGCAGCCAACGTCGACTAGCGGGGGAAGCAGATACGCAGTATTTT | CASSQRRLAGEADTQYF
TRBJ2-7 | TRBV3-1/TRBV3-2 | 13 | . | . | TGTGCCAGCAGCCATGGCGGACTGGACGAGCAGTACTTC | CASSHGGLDEQYF
TRBJ1-5 | TRBV5-6 | 15 | . | . | TGTGCCAGCAGCTCTTTTGGGCAAGTCAATCAGCCCCAGCATTTT | CASSSFGQVNQPQHF
TRBJ2-5 | TRBV9 | 15 | TRBD2 | . | TGTGCCAGCAGCGTAATGACTAGCGCTCAAGAGACCCAGTACTTC | CASSVMTSAQETQYF
TRBJ1-1 | TRBV30 | 11 | TRBD1 | . | TGTGCCTGGAGTCAGGGGGCTTCCGCTTTCTTT | CAWSQGASAFF
TRBJ1-2 | TRBV12-3/TRBV12-4 | 13 | . | . | TGTGCCAGCGGGCCGAGAAACAACTATGGCTACACCTTC | CASGPRNNYGYTF
TRBJ1-2 | TRBV5-1 | 14 | TRBD1 | . | TGCGCCAGCAGCCACGGACAGGGCAAGGATGGCTACACCTTC | CASSHGQGKDGYTF
TRBJ2-3 | TRBV27 | 17 | . | . | TGTGCCAGCAGTTTATCGGGCCGAGCCACCAGCACAGATACGCAGTATTTT | CASSLSGRATSTDTQYF
TRBJ1-1 | TRBV19 | 14 | TRBD1 | . | TGTGCCAGTAGTATAGGACAGGGTTATACTGAAGCTTTCTTT | CASSIGQGYTEAFF
TRBJ1-5 | TRBV19 | 16 | TRBD1 | . | TGTGCCAGTAGTCCCGGACAGGGAATTCGAAATCAGCCCCAGCATTTT | CASSPGQGIRNQPQHF
TRBJ2-5 | TRBV30 | 14 | . | . | TGTGCCTGGAGTCTTCAGACTCGACAAGAGACCCAGTACTTC | CAWSLQTRQETQYF
TRBJ2-4 | TRBV6-6 | 17 | . | . | TGTGCCAGCAGTCCCCCAGGGGGGACAGTTGGTAGAGGCATTCAGTACTTC | CASSPPGGTVGRGIQYF
TRBJ2-2 | TRBV5-1 | 14 | TRBD2 | . | TGCGCCACGGCGGCGGCGGGGGGCTCCGGGGAGCTGTTTTTT | CATAAAGGSGELFF
TRBJ2-7 | TRBV19 | 15 | TRBD1 | . | TGTGCCAGTAGCCAGGGACAGGGTTTCTCCTACGAGCAGTACTTC | CASSQGQGFSYEQYF
TRBJ1-2 | TRBV5-8 | 11 | . | . | TGTGCGTCAGGGACATATTATGGCTACACCTTC | CASGTYYGYTF
TRBJ2-2 | TRBV7-6 | 15 | . | . | TGTGCCAGCAGCTTGGTGACAGAGAACACCGGGGAGCTGTTTTTT | CASSLVTENTGELFF
TRBJ2-5 | TRBV7-9 | 14 | . | . | TGTGCCAGCAGCCTCAATAGCGGTCAAGAGACCCAGTACTTC | CASSLNSGQETQYF
TRBJ2-7 | TRBV5-6 | 15 | . | . | TGTGCCAGCAGTTACGGACAGGGAGGGGCCTACGAGCAGTACTTC | CASSYGQGGAYEQYF
TRBJ1-2 | TRBV29-1 | 15 | . | . | TGCAGCGTTTACCCCGCAGGGGTAATTTCGGATGGCTACACCTTC | CSVYPAGVISDGYTF
TRBJ2-7 | TRBV20-1 | 9 | . | . | TGCCCGCTACCCTACGAGCAGTACTTC | CPLPYEQYF